This TCR beta chain emerged from a study of T cell responses to AZD1222 COVID-19 vaccine (dated by TCRdb to the early 2020s). Study-wide context: Because spike-specific TCR depth and breadth did not differ between the two schedules, AZD1222 recipients who got a second dose at roughly 4 weeks were pooled with those who got a second dose at roughly 12 weeks. A total of about 250 trial participants underwent TCR sequencing, of whom some 200 had received two doses of AZD1222 and roughly 26 had received two doses of the MenACWY control vaccine. Trial participants were enrolled by age into subgroups of 18-55, 56-69 and 70-plus years, and around 150, 29 and 61 TCR-sequenced participants, respectively, were included in these subgroups. The research as a whole found: The whole spike protein was spanned by vaccine-associated CD4 TCRs, and dominant responses were seen in regions 160-218 and 743-854. Most participants were white British and females outnumbered males, and the authors suggested that clonal diversity may have been underestimated. Reportedly, close to half of the unique spike-specific TCRs recognized epitopes lying outside the regions that are mutated in the B.1.351 and B.1.1.7 variants. No day 14 peak-response samples were available, so repertoires were characterized only after the peak T cell response. Only a handful of AZD1222 recipients were SARS-CoV-2 seropositive at baseline, limiting conclusions about previously exposed vaccinees. In the small 56-69-year group, the increase in depth fell short of significance, most likely because of low power. After two AZD1222 doses, spike-specific TCR breadth and depth were significantly higher than at day 0 and than in MenACWY recipients.

Note on this clone: Its binding antigen is unknown. Within one base of it there is no much larger clone, and no base qualities were kept.

The CDR3 regions of human TCRbeta chains were analyzed by immunosequencing. Per the authors' processing: TCRs in the repertoires were compared against a reference library of SARS-CoV-2-specific TCRs that had been generated with the MIRA antigen-specificity platform. Breadth was defined as the fraction of unique TCRs that were SARS-CoV-2-associated. Depth was defined as the fraction of total T cells that were SARS-CoV-2-associated. Each spike-specific TCR was assigned to its reactive spike region and to a CD4 or CD8 class using the MIRA data. Log10-transformed breadth and depth values were compared by one-way ANOVA with Sidak's multiple comparisons tests. TCRdb holds this immuneACCESS table with in-frame rearrangements only. Some clones are missing; in checked studies, unresolved V genes explain under half, and the rest has no known cause. V, J and clone size derive from that table, while D and trimming were established from the DNA sequence. Within this sample are 100,000 to 150,000 clones, with under 90% of them counted one time only. Of the sample, 6.3% falls within the top ten clones.

V and J are truncated by 9 bases and 1 base respectively, leaving an intervening sequence of 15 bases. CDR1 and CDR2 are drawn from the germline V gene: MRHNA, SNTAGT. Inclusive of the bounding cysteine and phenylalanine, the CDR3 is 14 residues long. Just the 42-base CDR3 DNA is kept, in frame starting at base 1. The time point label of this sample denotes: baseline before first vaccination. The vaccinee samples were drawn from two UK trials, COV001 and COV002, one of which was a single-blind randomized controlled phase 2/3 trial testing AZD1222 (ChAdOx1 nCoV-19) in healthy adults. For TCRbeta chain sequencing, PBMC samples were collected from trial participants at day 0 and at day 28 after the second dose.

The receptor was isolated from an adult in good health. The sequencing here drew on peripheral blood, taken on day 0 of AZD1222 vaccination. The chain is encoded by TRBV6-4 joined to TRBJ1-1; the D gene is perhaps TRBD1, on 5 matching bases. The DNA sequence reads TGTGCCAGGTGCAGACCGACAGAGAACACTGAAGCTTTCTTT. It codes for CARCRPTENTEAFF.